Each of the 10 T cell receptor beta chains below was sequenced from the same sample in a study of T-cell reconstitution after alpha-beta-depleted transplantation in children. As it was prepared, the TCRbeta library received unique molecular identifiers. TCRdb fed the PCR reads into MiXCR, producing one record per CDR3 protein. The data hold 300,000 to 400,000 distinct CDR3 sequences, with around 15% observed a single time. The specimen comprised PBMCs, mostly from graft donor cells, sampled 360 days after TCRalphabeta/CD19-depleted stem cell transplant. Receptors originate from a male patient between 2 and 10 years old who had a stem cell transplant for acute lymphoblastic leukemia, so the T cells may come from the graft donor.

The CDR3 sequence is CASSANWGRGYTGELFF. DNA of the CDR3: TGTGCCAGCAGTGCAAATTGGGGGAGGGGGTACACCGGGGAGCTGTTTTTT. The chain carries TRBV25-1 and TRBJ2-2; tentative D call: TRBD2 (7 bases). Germline lookup yields CDR1 MGHDK and CDR2 SYGVNS. The CDR3 length is 17 residues. Between the trimmed V and J ends, which lost 4 bases and 3 bases, there was a span of 18 bases.

There are many counts of this clonotype. The chain links TRBV29-1 to TRBJ2-1; tentative D call: TRBD2 (5 bases). Germline CDR1 is SQVTM and CDR2 is ANQGSEA. This CDR3 region has 15 residues. V was cut by 1 base and J by 2 bases, with 12 bases left in between. The chain's CDR3 is CSVEVTGRAYNEQFF. CDR3 in DNA: TGCAGCGTTGAAGTGACGGGAAGGGCCTACAATGAGCAGTTCTTC.

The chain has TRBV4-3 and TRBJ2-7, with TRBD2 matching 7 bases. Per germline, CDR1 LGHNA and CDR2 YSLEER. The CDR3 is 15 amino acids. The V and J ends lost 2 bases and 6 bases, in that order; junction bases with no gene match: 10. The CDR3 DNA reads TGCGCCAGCAGCCAATCCGCTAGCGGACGGGGCGAGCAGTACTTC. Translation: CASSQSASGRGEQYF.

The chain recombines TRBV7-9 with TRBJ2-7; TRBD1 matches at 7 bases. V lost 6 bases and J lost 0; bases outside the gene matches: 8. The germline V gene has CDR1 SEHNR and CDR2 FQNEAQ (reference sequence). The CDR3 is 15 residues long. CDR3 sequence reads: CASSLDRLNSYEQYF. As DNA, the CDR3 is TGTGCCAGCAGTTTGGACAGGTTAAACTCCTACGAGCAGTACTTC.

This clonotype has just a few counts. The chain employs TRBV7-9 and TRBJ2-1, with D perhaps TRBD2 (5 bases). With 0 bases removed from V and 8 bases from J, the gap between germline ends came to 14 bases. Germline V gene data show CDR1 as SEHNR and CDR2 as FQNEAQ (reference sequence). CDR3 length equals 15 residues. CDR3 sequence: CASSLAGLEGHEQFF. The CDR3 bases are TGTGCCAGCAGCTTAGCGGGCCTAGAGGGTCATGAGCAGTTCTTC. Looking up the rest from reference TRBV7-9 and TRBJ2-1 gives the full variable domain: DTGVSQNPRHKITKRGQNVTFRCDPISEHNRLYWYRQTLGQGPEFLTYFQNEAQLEKSRLLSDRFSAERPKGSFSTLEIQRTEQGDSAMYLCASSLAGLEGHEQFFGPGTRLTVL.

The chain links TRBV4-3 to TRBJ1-6; D not certain. The V gene lost 4 bases and the J gene lost 9 bases, with 10 bases spanning the gap. The CDR3 runs 13 residues. Germline CDR1 and CDR2: LGHNA and YSLEER. CDR3 residues: CASSRQEGSPLHF. Here the CDR3 DNA reads TGCGCCAGCAGCCGCCAGGAAGGTTCACCCCTCCACTTT.

This clonotype was detected a few times. V is TRBV11-2 and J is TRBJ2-1; possible D gene TRBD2, 5 bases. Trimming left V 2 bases short and J 3 bases short, with 14 bases between. CDR3 length: 16 amino acids. In germline, CDR1 is SGHAT, CDR2 FQNNGV. This chain's CDR3 is CASSLYLLGLYNEQFF. As DNA, the CDR3 is TGTGCCAGCAGCTTATATCTACTAGGGCTCTACAATGAGCAGTTCTTC. The whole variable domain, filled in from reference TRBV11-2 and TRBJ2-1, reads EAGVAQSPRYKIIEKRQSVAFWCNPISGHATLYWYQQILGQGPKLLIQFQNNGVVDDSQLPKDRFSAERLKGVDSTLKIQPAKLEDSAVYLCASSLYLLGLYNEQFFGPGTRLTVL.

This clonotype turned up a few times. The CDR3 sequence is CASSLRGTSGRFSYNEQFF. The DNA of the CDR3 is TGTGCCAGCAGTTTGAGGGGGACTAGCGGACGATTTTCCTACAATGAGCAGTTCTTC. The J gene is TRBJ2-1, the V gene TRBV28; 11 nucleotides align to TRBD2. The CDR3 runs 19 residues. Germline V gives CDR1 MDHEN, CDR2 SYDVKM. V dropped 3 bases and J dropped 1; count of bases not matched to a gene: 11. Looking up the rest from reference TRBV28 and TRBJ2-1 gives the full variable domain: DVKVTQSSRYLVKRTGEKVFLECVQDMDHENMFWYRQDPGLGLRLIYFSYDVKMKEKGDIPEGYSVSREKKERFSLILESASTNQTSMYLCASSLRGTSGRFSYNEQFFGPGTRLTVL.

The chain recombines TRBV5-1 with TRBJ1-2; no reliable D call. The CDR3 covers 14 residues. Trimming removed 0 bases at V and 3 bases at J, with 9 bases between. CDR1 is SGHRS, CDR2 YFSETQ, per germline. CDR3 nucleotide sequence: TGCGCCAGCAGCTTGGACCCTCAGGACTATGGCTACACCTTC. It encodes CASSLDPQDYGYTF.

In this sample, this clonotype turned up a few times. The chain joins TRBV19 to TRBJ1-5; a weak D match, TRBD1 (5 bases). The CDR3 is 16 amino acids. V lost 0 bases to trimming and J lost 0 bases, with 9 bases between them. Germline lookup yields CDR1 LNHDA and CDR2 SQIVND (reference sequence). The CDR3 region has the DNA TGTGCCAGTAGTATAGACAGGGATCTTAGCAATCAGCCCCAGCATTTT. It translates to CASSIDRDLSNQPQHF.